This is a list of T cell receptor beta chains from one sample in a study of T cell changes during pregnancy in multiple sclerosis. TCRdb's copy holds only in-frame clones and misses some; the assay was immunoSEQ multiplex PCR. This sample yields around 37,000 clones, of which roughly nine tenths are seen a single time; 6.1% belongs to the top ten. The sample consisted of CD8+ T cells from peripheral blood mononuclear cells, taken in the second trimester of pregnancy. The source of these receptors is a female donor with multiple sclerosis, enrolled in a pregnancy study. The CDR3 runs from the conserved cysteine through the conserved F or W. The D gene is left open where the match is weak. Clone size is stated in some rows and not others, as once, few, many or a class when expanded.

CSAPGGNTEAFF	TGCAGCGCTCCCGGGGGTAACACTGAAGCTTTCTTT	once	-	12	TRBV29-1	TRBJ1-1
CASSLQGRNTEAFF	TGTGCCAGCAGTTTACAGGGTAGGAACACTGAAGCTTTCTTT	-	-	14	TRBV27	TRBJ1-1
CASSLVRVKFYSGELFF	TGTGCCAGCAGTCTGGTCAGGGTAAAGTTTTATAGCGGGGAGCTGTTTTTT	-	-	17	TRBV27	TRBJ2-2
CASSSPSDGQFF	TGCGCCAGCAGCTCTCCTAGCGATGGGCAGTTCTTC	-	-	12	TRBV5-1	TRBJ2-1
CAWSVPSWTGWNSPLHF	TGTGCCTGGAGTGTGCCCTCCTGGACAGGGTGGAATTCACCCCTCCACTTT	-	TRBD1	17	TRBV30	TRBJ1-6
CASSISGTGSGEQYF	TGTGCCAGTAGTATTTCCGGGACAGGGTCGGGAGAGCAGTACTTC	-	TRBD1	15	TRBV19	TRBJ2-7
CASSLAGEASYEQYF	TGTGCCAGCAGCTTAGCTGGGGAGGCCTCCTACGAGCAGTACTTC	few	-	15	TRBV7-6	TRBJ2-7
CSVELASSSYEQYF	TGCAGCGTCGAACTAGCGTCGAGCTCCTACGAGCAGTACTTC	-	TRBD2	14	TRBV29-1	TRBJ2-7
CASSKRQGAEAFF	TGTGCCAGCAGCAAACGACAGGGGGCTGAAGCTTTCTTT	-	TRBD1	13	TRBV7-3	TRBJ1-1
CASSVRTGLNYGYTF	TGTGCCAGCAGCGTACGGACAGGACTGAACTATGGCTACACCTTC	-	TRBD1	15	TRBV7-9	TRBJ1-2
CASSIVTGLNEKLFF	TGTGCCAGTAGTATAGTTACAGGGCTGAATGAAAAACTGTTTTTT	-	-	15	TRBV19	TRBJ1-4
CASSGLTSGSINEQFF	TGTGCCAGCAGCGGCCTGACTAGCGGGAGTATAAATGAGCAGTTCTTC	-	TRBD2	16	TRBV5-4	TRBJ2-1
CASRPPSGSSYEQYF	TGTGCAAGTCGCCCCCCTTCGGGTAGCTCCTACGAGCAGTACTTC	-	-	15	TRBV12-2	TRBJ2-7
CASSPNQGVLNEQFF	TGTGCCAGCAGCCCTAACCAGGGGGTCTTGAATGAGCAGTTCTTC	-	TRBD1	15	TRBV5-6	TRBJ2-1
CASSQYPGVSYEQYF	TGTGCCAGCAGCCAATATCCGGGGGTATCCTACGAGCAGTACTTC	-	-	15	TRBV14	TRBJ2-7
CASSPRGEGYTF	TGTGCCAGCAGCCCCCGGGGTGAGGGCTACACCTTC	-	-	12	TRBV6-5	TRBJ1-2
CSVEDRGIRNGYTF	TGCAGCGTTGAAGACAGGGGGATCCGCAATGGCTACACCTTC	-	TRBD1	14	TRBV29-1	TRBJ1-2
CASSSRGQGNTGELFF	TGTGCCAGCAGCTCCCGAGGACAGGGAAACACCGGGGAGCTGTTTTTT	-	TRBD1	16	TRBV7-9	TRBJ2-2
CASSDFWTMNTEAFF	TGTGCCAGCAGTGATTTTTGGACAATGAACACTGAAGCTTTCTTT	-	-	15	TRBV6-1	TRBJ1-1
CASSPGGVPGNTIYF	TGTGCCAGCTCACCAGGAGGGGTCCCTGGAAACACCATATATTTT	-	-	15	TRBV18	TRBJ1-3
CASSISRGEQFF	TGTGCCAGTAGTATATCAAGGGGAGAGCAGTTCTTC	-	-	12	TRBV19	TRBJ2-1
CASSWTSGGGYNEQFF	TGTGCCAGCAGTTGGACTAGCGGGGGGGGTTACAATGAGCAGTTCTTC	-	TRBD2	16	TRBV2	TRBJ2-1
CASSGGTASTDTQYF	TGTGCCAGCAGCGGCGGGACAGCTAGCACAGATACGCAGTATTTT	few	-	15	TRBV11-2	TRBJ2-3
CATSRDLGRGNEQFF	TGTGCCACCAGCAGAGATCTAGGTAGAGGTAATGAGCAGTTCTTC	-	-	15	TRBV15	TRBJ2-1
CASSQGQAINEQFF	TGTGCCAGTAGTCAGGGACAGGCCATCAATGAGCAGTTCTTC	-	TRBD1	14	TRBV19	TRBJ2-1
CASSSGLAAVYNEQFF	TGTGCCAGCAGTTCGGGACTAGCTGCGGTTTACAATGAGCAGTTCTTC	-	TRBD2	16	TRBV27	TRBJ2-1